This TCR beta chain was documented in a study of blood T cell repertoires in COVID-19. This CDR3 spans 14 amino acids. Trimming took 8 bases from V and 1 from J, leaving 15 bases between them. Germline CDR1 reads SNHLY; CDR2 reads FYNNEI. Method: immunoSEQ multiplex PCR; TCRdb's copy keeps in-frame clones and lacks some. The table lists about 190,000 clones, 75% to 90% of them singletons. The chain is built from TRBV2 and TRBJ2-7, with D unclear. The sequence came from a middle-aged woman with acute or convalescent COVID-19. The sequenced material came from peripheral blood. Here the CDR3 reads CASRQTSNSYEQYF. The CDR3 DNA reads TGTGCCAGCCGCCAGACTTCAAATTCCTACGAGCAGTACTTC.